This TCR beta chain stems from a study of shared clonotypes between healthy human individuals (dated by TCRdb to about 2020). Regarding the study in general: The cohort comprised two women and a few men aged 18 to 49 years. Per donor, three plates each were used for CD4 naive and CD4 memory, two for CD8 naive, and one for CD8 memory. To estimate repertoire size and how much clonotypes are shared between individuals, the study performed deep sequencing of blood TCR repertoires from 4 to 6 healthy adults. To increase sequencing depth and limit assay-specific biases, different laboratories used diverse techniques to prepare libraries and sequence TCR repertoires. Each donor's leukapheresis produced roughly between about 0.9 and 9.5 billion PBMCs. Broader findings and caveats from the paper: Even with the large sequencing depth, rarefaction of the sorted-subset datasets indicated that sequencing was incomplete. Higher generation probabilities were observed for clonotypes shared by all four sorted-subset donors than for non-shared clonotypes. Across a handful of donors, approximately 5% of naive CD4, around 3.3% of naive CD8, 2.3% of memory CD4, and about 0.44% of memory CD8 clonotypes were shared. Pairwise subsampling indicated that sequencing depth was expected to affect the degree of clonotype sharing among donors. Sampling was restricted to blood, and TCR repertoires in tissue are likely to differ from TCR repertoires in blood. Naive subsets generally had larger estimated clonotype richness than memory subsets. Because the study included a small number of donors, the genetic and exposure-history diversity represented was limited.

The donors were healthy, HIV-negative adults who had no recently reported acute infections or vaccinations. Only Caucasian adults living in Nashville, Tennessee, USA were represented among the donors. CD4+ T cells were enriched by magnetic negative selection; naive cells were then positively selected on CD45RA, and the negative fraction formed the memory subset. Blood was collected by leukapheresis, and PBMCs were isolated by Ficoll-Histopaque density gradient centrifugation and then cryopreserved in liquid nitrogen vapor phase. Purity and quantity of every magnetically sorted T cell population were checked by analytical flow cytometry. Genomic DNA was isolated from every sorted fraction and measured by UV absorbance on a Nanodrop 2000c. CDR1 and CDR2, looked up from the germline V gene, are LGHNA and YNFKEQ. The CDR3 covers 14 residues, taking in both the cysteine and the phenylalanine. Here the CDR3 DNA is all that survives: 42 bases in frame from base 1. V loses 2 bases of germline sequence and J loses 8 bases, and the interval between the two ends is 12 bases.

This clone showed up just once. Its recognized antigen is unknown. Nothing much larger sits one base from this clone, and base qualities are not available. TCR CDR3 regions were amplified from genomic DNA by multiplex PCR using the deep immunoSEQ assay. Extracted genomic DNA from each cell subset was distributed evenly across all wells of several immunoSEQ 96-well plates, and each plate was treated as a replicate. Each replicate PCR for sorted subsets received approximately 200 ng genomic DNA, equal to about 30,000 T cell genomes. Purified libraries were measured with a Qubit 3.0 fluorometer, size-checked on a Bioanalyzer 2100, and measured again with the KAPA Library Quantification kit. Every immunoSEQ 96-well plate was sequenced on a dedicated single-read 150-cycle Illumina NextSeq 550 flow cell. In the authors' own workflow: Because the immunoSEQ output included only junctional sequences and no quality scores, the filtering could not be the same as the filtering used for full-length reads. To assign V/J genes and CDR3, sequences were annotated using PyIR, a Python wrapper for IgBLAST v1.9, with IMGT germline references. Reads with weak V/J assignments (E-value above 1e-6), missing CDR3, stop codons, out-of-frame junctions, or ambiguous translated residues were removed. V3J clonotypes were defined as sequences sharing an identical inferred V gene, J gene, and CDR3 amino acid sequence. Percentage overlap between repertoires was computed as shared unique clonotypes divided by the size of the smaller repertoire. Richness of each repertoire was evaluated using RTK rarefaction, the Chao1 estimator, and Recon v2.1 estimates of unobserved clonotypes. OLGA was used to compute generation probabilities for all TCRbeta clonotypes that the gDNA method yielded from a handful of donors. TCRdb stores this immuneACCESS table with in-frame sequences only. Part of the clones is absent; in the studies checked, under half of the shortfall reflects unresolved V genes, and no reason is known for the rest. V and J calls plus clone size are reproduced from that table; the DNA served to infer D and trimming. The sample yields about 2.5 million clones; about nine tenths were counted once. Of the sample, about 0.36% is held by the ten largest clones.

The chain is made from TRBV4-2 and TRBJ1-4; possibly the D gene is TRBD1, per 5 matching bases. This sequence originates from a man between 18 and 29 years old in good health. Some clones in this sample may be carry-over from other donors' samples. The sequencing input was naive CD4+ T cells from PBMCs. Explained via the paper, the cell subset or site label denotes: CD45RA+ positively selected. The sequence in DNA is TGTGCCAGCAGCCAAAGGACGGGGACCGAAAAACTGTTTTTT. Protein translation: CASSQRTGTEKLFF.